Below are 17 T cell receptor beta chains sequenced from a single sample in a study of regulatory T cells in long-lasting Graves disease. Investigators prepared the TCR beta libraries by applying iRepertoire HTBI primers and Arm-PCR of CDR3 regions. TCRdb passed the multiplex PCR reads through MiXCR, listing each CDR3 protein once. The table records approximately 480,000 distinct CDR3 sequences, around 15% of them present only once. Stated time point: newly diagnosed GD, antithyroid drugs for less than 3 months. PBMCs were the source of the RNA used for TCR sequencing. The sample was also reused in another study, on T cells in Graves' hyperthyroidism and ophthalmopathy.

The sequences come from peripheral blood mononuclear cells (PBMCs), collected at new diagnosis, from a patient treated with antithyroid drugs. Receptors originate from a man aged 40-50 years with Graves disease.

This clonotype was observed a handful of times. The V gene is TRBV6-1, the J gene TRBJ2-1, with 7 bases lining up with TRBD1. The V gene end was trimmed by 6 bases and the J gene end by 7 bases; junction bases not matched to a gene: 12. This CDR3 is built from 15 residues. The germline CDR1 and CDR2 sequences are MNHNS and SASEGT. The CDR3 protein is CASSPSEGAINEQFF. As DNA, the CDR3 is TGTGCCAGCAGCCCCTCAGAGGGGGCGATTAATGAGCAGTTCTTC.

This clonotype was picked up many times. CDR3 sequence reads: CASSFGVQETQYF. CDR3 DNA: TGTGCCAGCAGCTTCGGGGTCCAAGAGACCCAGTACTTC. The chain combines TRBV7-3 with TRBJ2-5; TRBD2 might be the D (5 bases). CDR1 SGHTA and CDR2 FQGTGA come from the germline V gene. V dropped 3 bases and J dropped 1 base, with 6 bases sitting between them. The CDR3 is 13 amino acids.

This clonotype showed up many times. This chain uses TRBV28 with TRBJ2-7, with a possible D match to TRBD1 (6 bases). The CDR3 runs 13 residues. V was trimmed by 3 bases and J by 4 bases, leaving 10 bases between them. Germline V gene sequence: CDR1 MDHEN, CDR2 SYDVKM. The CDR3 DNA sequence: TGTGCCAGCAGTTTTGGACAGATATACGAGCAGTACTTC. It encodes CASSFGQIYEQYF.

The chain combines TRBV11-3 with TRBJ2-2; 8 bases align to TRBD2. J lost 7 bases, V lost 1 base, and 5 bases had no gene match. Germline CDR1 and CDR2: SGHNT and YENEEA. The CDR3 contains 15 residues. The chain's CDR3 is CASSLGGAGVGELFF. CDR3 bases: TGTGCCAGCAGCTTAGGGGGAGCGGGAGTCGGGGAGCTGTTTTTT.

There are a few counts of this clonotype. The chain combines TRBV5-5 with TRBJ2-5; a possible D gene is TRBD2 (5 bases). Germline values: CDR1 SGHKS, CDR2 YYEKEE (reference sequence). The V end was cut by 1 base, the J end by 4 bases, with 17 bases between. CDR3 length equals 16 residues. CDR3 in DNA: TGTGCCAGCAGCTTGCAAGTAGCGCTAAGGAGAGAGACCCAGTACTTC. This gives the protein CASSLQVALRRETQYF.

In its sample, this clonotype was seen many times. One junction end does not reproduce the germline sequence, and a read error may be involved. V is TRBV5-1 and J is TRBJ2-2; D remains ambiguous. Per the germline V gene, CDR1 is SGHRS and CDR2 is YFSETQ. The CDR3 is 14 residues long. CDR3 region: CASSLWQNTGELFF. The DNA for the CDR3 is TGTGCCAGCAGCTTATGGCAGAACACCGGGGAGCTGTTTTTT.

The chain uses TRBV6-1 and TRBJ1-1, with a weak D call TRBD1 (5 bases). The V gene's germline CDR1 is MNHNS and CDR2 SASEGT. The V end was cut by 10 bases, the J end by 6 bases, with 18 bases between. The CDR3 contains 13 residues. CDR3: CATQKGWDPEAFF. The DNA of the CDR3 is TGTGCCACCCAAAAGGGGTGGGATCCTGAAGCTTTCTTT.

The genes are TRBV29-1 and TRBJ2-3, with 9 positions matching TRBD1. The length of the CDR3 is 14 residues. From germline, CDR1 is SQVTM and CDR2 ANQGSEA. V was clipped by 7 bases and J by 3 bases; unmatched bases: 8. DNA of the CDR3: TGCAGCGCCGCCGGGACAGGGCCGACAGATACGCAGTATTTT. It specifies CSAAGTGPTDTQYF.

This clonotype occurred a few times. The chain joins TRBV7-2 to TRBJ2-5; 9 bases map to TRBD1. Germline V lookup: CDR1 SGHTA, CDR2 FQGNSA. Germline trimming cut 5 bases from V and 5 bases from J; bases unmatched to any gene: 6. This CDR3 is built from 14 residues. CDR3 loop: CASSITGGSETQYF. The CDR3 DNA is TGTGCCAGCAGCATAACAGGGGGCTCGGAGACCCAGTACTTC. The whole variable domain, remainder taken from reference TRBV7-2 and TRBJ2-5, is GAGVSQSPSNKVTEKGKDVELRCDPISGHTALYWYRQSLGQGLEFLIYFQGNSAPDKSGLPSDRFSAERTGGSVSTLTIQRTQQEDSAVYLCASSITGGSETQYFGPGTRLLVL.

There are many counts of this clonotype. The genes are TRBV12-3 or TRBV12-4 and TRBJ2-1; maybe TRBD2 (6 bases). Trimming took off 5 bases at V and 1 base at J, with 9 bases between the two ends. The length of the CDR3 is 14 residues. The CDR3 loop is CASSDSGSYNEQFF. Here the CDR3 DNA reads TGTGCCAGCAGTGACAGCGGGTCCTACAATGAGCAGTTCTTC.

This clonotype was observed at least ten times. Written as DNA, the CDR3 is TGTGCCAGCAGAGTACAGTACGCCTTCGGAGCGGGAGGAAATGAGCAGTTCTTC. It translates to CASRVQYAFGAGGNEQFF. The chain recombines TRBV5-6 with TRBJ2-1, with 9 bases matching TRBD2. Germline CDR1 is SGHDT and CDR2 is YYEEEE. V lost 5 bases to trimming and J lost 7 bases; unmatched junction nucleotides: 19. This CDR3 contains 18 residues. The variable domain in full, with the rest retrieved from reference TRBV5-6 and TRBJ2-1, is DAGVTQSPTHLIKTRGQQVTLRCSPKSGHDTVSWYQQALGQGPQFIFQYYEEEERQRGNFPDRFSGHQFPNYSSELNVNALLLGDSALYLCASRVQYAFGAGGNEQFFGPGTRLTVL.

The sample holds many counts of this clonotype. The chain uses TRBV30 and TRBJ1-1; no definite D call. This CDR3 has 11 residues. Germline CDR1 reads GTSNPN; CDR2 reads SVGIG (reference sequence). Deletions cut 0 bases from V and 10 bases from J, with 9 bases between. The CDR3 protein is CAWSVRGIAFF. Written as DNA, the CDR3 is TGTGCCTGGAGTGTACGGGGAATAGCTTTCTTT. Full variable domain (remainder filled in from reference TRBV30 and TRBJ1-1): SQTIHQWPATLVQPVGSPLSLECTVEGTSNPNLYWYRQAAGRGLQLLFYSVGIGQISSEVPQNLSASRPQDRQFILSSKKLLLSDSGFYLCAWSVRGIAFFGQGTRLTVV.

This clonotype occurred many times. DNA for the CDR3: TGTGCCATCAGTGAGTCAGCCGGGCGTGTGTATGGCTACACCTTC. Encoded protein: CAISESAGRVYGYTF. This sequence joins TRBV10-3 and TRBJ1-2, with unresolved D. Trimming cost V 0 bases and J 5 bases, with 13 bases left between them. The CDR3 totals 15 residues. The germline CDR1 and CDR2 sequences are ENHRY and SYGVKD.

In its sample, this clonotype was seen many times. This sequence joins TRBV6-1 and TRBJ2-7, with D possibly matching TRBD1 (5 bases). Trimming removed 1 base at V and 1 base at J, with 8 bases between. CDR1 is MNHNS, CDR2 SASEGT, per germline. This CDR3 is built from 14 residues. DNA for the CDR3: TGTGCCAGCAGTGAAGTAGGGGTTTCCTACGAGCAGTACTTC. Translating it yields CASSEVGVSYEQYF.

This sequence joins TRBV28 and TRBJ1-4; 8 bases align to TRBD1. CDR1 MDHEN and CDR2 SYDVKM come from the germline V gene. The CDR3 spans 14 residues. J was trimmed by 8 bases and V by 6 bases; bases with no gene match: 8. The CDR3 DNA is TGTGCCAGCAGAAATACAGGGGGTGGGGAAAAACTGTTTTTT. It is translated as CASRNTGGGEKLFF. Full variable domain (remainder filled in from reference TRBV28 and TRBJ1-4): DVKVTQSSRYLVKRTGEKVFLECVQDMDHENMFWYRQDPGLGLRLIYFSYDVKMKEKGDIPEGYSVSREKKERFSLILESASTNQTSMYLCASRNTGGGEKLFFGSGTQLSVL.

In its sample, this clonotype was seen many times. The V call is TRBV30, the J call TRBJ2-3, with TRBD2 identical over 7 bases. The CDR3 covers 14 residues. Germline loops: CDR1 GTSNPN, CDR2 SVGIG (reference sequence). Losses at the gene ends were 3 bases for V and 1 base for J; bases not matched to a gene: 4. CDR3: CAWRKAGRTDTQYF. The CDR3 DNA sequence: TGTGCCTGGAGGAAAGCGGGACGCACAGATACGCAGTATTTT.

This clonotype was detected a few times. The chain uses TRBV10-1 and TRBJ2-1; TRBD2 matches at 7 bases. Germline CDR1 is WNHNN and CDR2 is SYGVQD (reference sequence). The CDR3 sequence is 15 residues long. J lost 7 bases, V lost 5 bases, and 11 bases had no gene match. The CDR3 sequence is CASSSSGPTVNEQFF. CDR3 DNA: TGCGCCAGCAGTTCTAGCGGCCCTACAGTAAATGAGCAGTTCTTC.